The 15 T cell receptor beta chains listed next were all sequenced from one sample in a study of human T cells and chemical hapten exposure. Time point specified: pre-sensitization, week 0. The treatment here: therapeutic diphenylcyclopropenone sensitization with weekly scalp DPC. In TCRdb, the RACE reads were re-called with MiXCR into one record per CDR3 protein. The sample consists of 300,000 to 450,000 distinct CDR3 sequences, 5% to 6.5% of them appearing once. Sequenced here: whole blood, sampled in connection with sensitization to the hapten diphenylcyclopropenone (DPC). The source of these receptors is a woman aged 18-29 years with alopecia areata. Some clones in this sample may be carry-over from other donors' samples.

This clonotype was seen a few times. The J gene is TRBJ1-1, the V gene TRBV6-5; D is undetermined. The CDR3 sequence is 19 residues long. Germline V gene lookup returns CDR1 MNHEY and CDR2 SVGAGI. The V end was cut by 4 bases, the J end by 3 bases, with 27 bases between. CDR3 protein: CASSFESGVIITRDTEAFF. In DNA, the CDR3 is TGTGCCAGCAGTTTCGAAAGTGGGGTGATAATCACGAGGGACACTGAAGCTTTCTTT.

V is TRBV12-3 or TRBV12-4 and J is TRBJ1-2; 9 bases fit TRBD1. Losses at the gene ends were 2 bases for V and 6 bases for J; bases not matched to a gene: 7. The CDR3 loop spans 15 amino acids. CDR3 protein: CASSLSGTGLNGYTF. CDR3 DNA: TGTGCCAGCAGTTTAAGTGGGACAGGGTTGAATGGCTACACCTTC.

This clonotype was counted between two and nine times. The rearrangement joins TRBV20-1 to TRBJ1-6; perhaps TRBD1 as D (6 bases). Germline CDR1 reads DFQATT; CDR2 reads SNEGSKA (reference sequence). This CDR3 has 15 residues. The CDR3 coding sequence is TGCTCGCCCTCCGGGCAGGGGAGAGGAAATTCACCCCTCCACTTT. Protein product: CSPSGQGRGNSPLHF.

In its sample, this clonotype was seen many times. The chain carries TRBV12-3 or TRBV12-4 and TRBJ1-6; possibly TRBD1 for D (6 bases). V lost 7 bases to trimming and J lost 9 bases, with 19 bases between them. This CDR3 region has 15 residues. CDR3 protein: CASTLLRQGRSPLHF. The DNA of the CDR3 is TGTGCCAGCACCCTTCTGAGGCAGGGGCGTTCACCCCTCCACTTT.

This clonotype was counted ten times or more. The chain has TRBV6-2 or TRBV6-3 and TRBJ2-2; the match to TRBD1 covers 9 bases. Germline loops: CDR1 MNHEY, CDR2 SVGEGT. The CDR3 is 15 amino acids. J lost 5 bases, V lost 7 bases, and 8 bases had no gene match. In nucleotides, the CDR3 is TGTGCCAGCACTCGGGGACAGGGATGGACCGGGGAGCTGTTTTTT. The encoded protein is CASTRGQGWTGELFF.

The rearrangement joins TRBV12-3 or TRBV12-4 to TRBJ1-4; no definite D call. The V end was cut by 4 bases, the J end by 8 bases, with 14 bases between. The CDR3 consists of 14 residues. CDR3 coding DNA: TGTGCCAGCAGTTCTAGGAGTGGAATCGAAAAACTGTTTTTT. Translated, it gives CASSSRSGIEKLFF.

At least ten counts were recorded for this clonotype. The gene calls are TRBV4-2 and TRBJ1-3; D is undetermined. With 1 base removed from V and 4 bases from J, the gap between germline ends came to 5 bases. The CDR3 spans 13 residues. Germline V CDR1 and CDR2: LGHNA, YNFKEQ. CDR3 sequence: CASSQAGGNTIYF. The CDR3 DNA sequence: TGTGCCAGCAGCCAAGCTGGGGGAAACACCATATATTTT.

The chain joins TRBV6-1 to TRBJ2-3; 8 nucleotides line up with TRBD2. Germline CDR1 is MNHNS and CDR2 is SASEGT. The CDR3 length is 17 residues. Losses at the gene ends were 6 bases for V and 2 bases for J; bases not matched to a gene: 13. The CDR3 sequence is CASRRVFTSGYTDTQYF. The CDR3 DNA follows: TGTGCCAGCAGGAGAGTATTTACTAGCGGTTACACAGATACGCAGTATTTT.

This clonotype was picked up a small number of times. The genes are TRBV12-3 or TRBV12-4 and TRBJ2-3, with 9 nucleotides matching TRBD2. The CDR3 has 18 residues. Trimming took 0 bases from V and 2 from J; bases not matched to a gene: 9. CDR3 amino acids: CASSLALAGPEVTDTQYF. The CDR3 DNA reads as TGTGCCAGCAGTTTAGCCCTAGCGGGGCCCGAAGTCACAGATACGCAGTATTTT.

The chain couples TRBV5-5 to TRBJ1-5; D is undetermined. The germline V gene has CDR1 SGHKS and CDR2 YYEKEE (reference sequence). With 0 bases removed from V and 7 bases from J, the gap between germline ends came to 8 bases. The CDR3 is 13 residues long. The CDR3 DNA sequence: TGTGCCAGCAGCTTGGCAGCCCGACAGCCCCAGCATTTT. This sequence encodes CASSLAARQPQHF.

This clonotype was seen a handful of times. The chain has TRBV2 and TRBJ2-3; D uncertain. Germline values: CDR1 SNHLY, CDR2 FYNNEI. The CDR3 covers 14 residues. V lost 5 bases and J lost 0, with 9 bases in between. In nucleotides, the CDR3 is TGTGCCAGCAGTCGGGCACCAAGCACAGATACGCAGTATTTT. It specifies CASSRAPSTDTQYF.

CDR3 coding DNA: TGTGCCAGCAGCCCGGGACTAGCGGGGGGGCGACTCTACAATGAGCAGTTCTTC. Its protein product is CASSPGLAGGRLYNEQFF. The chain employs TRBV27 and TRBJ2-1; TRBD2 matches 16 bases. V was clipped by 6 bases and J by 3 bases; unmatched bases: 8. The germline V gene has CDR1 MNHEY and CDR2 SMNVEV (reference sequence). CDR3 length equals 18 residues.

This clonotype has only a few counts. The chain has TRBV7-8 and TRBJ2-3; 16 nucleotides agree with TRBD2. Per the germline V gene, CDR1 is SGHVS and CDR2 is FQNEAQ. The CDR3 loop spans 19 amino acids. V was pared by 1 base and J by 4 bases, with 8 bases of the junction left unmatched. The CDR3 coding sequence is TGTGCCAGCAGCTTAGAAGGGACTAGCGGGGGGGTTAGCCCAGATACGCAGTATTTT. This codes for CASSLEGTSGGVSPDTQYF.

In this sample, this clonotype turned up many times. This chain's CDR3 is CASSRGGLSAYSPLHF. DNA of the CDR3: TGTGCCAGCAGTCGCGGGGGACTGTCCGCTTATTCACCCCTCCACTTT. This sequence joins TRBV6-2 or TRBV6-3 and TRBJ1-6, with a possible D match to TRBD1 (5 bases). Germline V gene sequence: CDR1 MNHEY, CDR2 SVGEGT. The CDR3 is 16 amino acids. V was cut by 5 bases and J by 8 bases, with 19 bases left in between.

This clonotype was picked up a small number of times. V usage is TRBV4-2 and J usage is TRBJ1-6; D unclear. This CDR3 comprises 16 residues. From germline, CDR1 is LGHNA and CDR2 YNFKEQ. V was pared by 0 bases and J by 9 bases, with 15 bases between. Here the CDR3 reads CASSQEGPASGSPLHF. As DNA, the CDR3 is TGTGCCAGCAGCCAAGAAGGTCCCGCTAGCGGTTCACCCCTCCACTTT.